The entry below gives a single T cell receptor (beta chain) sequence along with its context. The data belong to a study of blood T cell repertoires in COVID-19. Overall study: Samples of COVID-19 (acute and convalescent) were obtained from the United States, Italy and Spain. Sample material is recorded as cDNA or gDNA derived from T cells, B-cell-depleted T cells, or PBMCs.

Per the study methods: Scientists estimated how many nucleated cells there were by amplifying reference gene primers. Clones were read by immunoSEQ multiplex PCR, and TCRdb kept only the in-frame ones, dropping some. V and J calls and clone size follow that table, whereas D and trimming were derived from the DNA. This table holds roughly 97,000 clones, about 89% found once. The CDR3 length is 14 residues. Germline CDR1 reads MNHEY; CDR2 reads SMNVEV (reference sequence). Trimming at V came to 6 bases and at J to 10 bases, leaving 10 bases not matched to a gene. Material for sequencing was peripheral blood. The TCR sequence derives from a human donor in a cohort sampled during active COVID-19. V is TRBV27 and J is TRBJ2-7, with 12 bases aligning to TRBD2. The CDR3 is CASRSRTSGKEQYF. DNA of the CDR3: TGTGCCAGCAGATCGCGGACTAGCGGGAAGGAACAGTACTTC.